Included here is one T cell receptor (beta chain) sequence, with context. The CDR3 has 14 residues. Losses at the gene ends were 1 base for V and 10 bases for J; bases not matched to a gene: 7. The germline gives CDR1 SGHVS, CDR2 FNYEAQ. These data come from a study of blood T cell repertoires in COVID-19. For the study at large: The United States, Italy and Spain were the sources of the acute and convalescent COVID-19 samples. The cDNA or gDNA used as material had been derived from T cells, B-cell-depleted T cells, or PBMCs.

In the study's own analysis: Amplification with reference gene primers provided the estimates of nucleated cell counts. The assay was immunoSEQ multiplex PCR, and TCRdb's table has in-frame clones only and misses some. V and J calls and clone size are those listed in that table; D and trimming were worked out from the DNA. Of around 380,000 clones listed, 81% are singletons. V gene TRBV7-6 combines with J gene TRBJ2-1; 7 bases match TRBD2. This receptor was taken from a human donor with acute or convalescent COVID-19. The donor label of this sample is uncertain. Sequencing was done on a sample of peripheral blood. CDR3 in amino acids: CASSLDLLANEQFF. The CDR3 DNA follows: TGTGCCAGCAGCTTAGATCTACTAGCGAACGAGCAGTTCTTC.